These 23 T cell receptor beta chains were all obtained from the same sample, sequenced in a study of response to subunit inactivated influenza vaccine. Each CDR3 protein is one row after TCRdb ran MiXCR on the RT-PCR reads. The table has around 790,000 distinct CDR3 sequences, 21% seen once. Sequenced material: PBMCs from blood, taken 5 days after vaccination. These receptors all come from a man aged 45-65 years who received an inactivated influenza vaccine.

CDR3 sequence (DNA): TGCAGTGCTAGAGCCAGGGGGAGAAACGAGCAGTACTTC. Translation gives CSARARGRNEQYF. The chain uses TRBV20-1 and TRBJ2-7, with TRBD1 matching over 7 bases. The V and J ends lost 1 base and 5 bases, in that order; junction bases with no gene match: 5. The CDR3 has 13 residues. CDR1 is DFQATT, CDR2 SNEGSKA, per germline (reference sequence).

This clonotype was picked up a small number of times. The CDR3 sequence: CSARDLLNTGELFF. CDR3 nucleotide sequence: TGCAGTGCTAGAGATCTGCTGAACACCGGGGAGCTGTTTTTT. The chain recombines TRBV20-1 with TRBJ2-2; D remains unclear. Trimming removed 0 bases at V and 1 base at J, with 6 bases between. This CDR3 spans 14 amino acids. Germline loops: CDR1 DFQATT, CDR2 SNEGSKA (reference sequence).

This rearrangement joins TRBV12-3 or TRBV12-4 to TRBJ2-5; no definite D call. The CDR3 contains 14 residues. Trimming removed 5 bases at V and 4 bases at J, with 14 bases between. The CDR3 nucleotides are TGTGCCAGCAGTGCCAGCAAGGTTCTAGAGACCCAGTACTTC. Encoded protein: CASSASKVLETQYF.

This clonotype appeared a few times. The chain carries TRBV12-3 or TRBV12-4 and TRBJ1-2; D call uncertain. Between the trimmed V and J ends, which lost 2 bases and 4 bases, there was a span of 17 bases. This CDR3 comprises 16 residues. The CDR3 here is CASSLPGRSLAYGYTF. As DNA, the CDR3 is TGTGCCAGCAGTTTACCAGGCCGGTCTCTCGCCTATGGCTACACCTTC.

V usage is TRBV12-3 or TRBV12-4 and J usage is TRBJ2-1; TRBD2 matches 8 bases. V lost 3 bases, J lost 3 bases, and 4 bases stayed unmatched. This CDR3 is 15 amino acids long. The DNA for the CDR3 is TGTGCCAGCAGTTTTCAAGCGGGGGTCTACAATGAGCAGTTCTTC. Translated: CASSFQAGVYNEQFF.

The V and J genes are TRBV10-3 and TRBJ2-1; D may be TRBD2 (6 bases). The CDR3 length is 13 residues. CDR1 ENHRY and CDR2 SYGVKD come from the germline V gene. V was shortened by 4 bases and J by 6 bases, with 10 bases between the two germline ends. The CDR3 is CAISAGRGNEQFF. CDR3 bases: TGTGCCATCAGTGCGGGGCGGGGCAATGAGCAGTTCTTC.

This chain links TRBV12-3 or TRBV12-4 with TRBJ1-2, with D unresolved. The V gene lost 3 bases and the J gene lost 12 bases, with 14 bases spanning the gap. The CDR3 is made up of 12 amino acids. This chain's CDR3 is CASSFEGLSNTF. As DNA, the CDR3 is TGTGCCAGCAGTTTTGAGGGATTAAGTAACACCTTC.

This clonotype was seen a few times. The chain has TRBV10-3 and TRBJ2-1; 7 nucleotides agree with TRBD1. The CDR3 extends over 17 amino acids. V lost 4 bases, J lost 5 bases, and 14 bases stayed unmatched. Per the germline V gene, CDR1 is ENHRY and CDR2 is SYGVKD. CDR3 DNA sequence: TGTGCCATCAGTGGGTGGGCCTACCGGGACAGAGACAATGAGCAGTTCTTC. Its protein is CAISGWAYRDRDNEQFF.

The CDR3 DNA reads as TGCAGTGCTCCATTTACTAGCGTGCCCTACGAGCAGTACTTC. Amino acids: CSAPFTSVPYEQYF. The chain joins TRBV20-1 to TRBJ2-7; TRBD2 aligns across 7 bases. V dropped 5 bases and J dropped 2; count of bases not matched to a gene: 9. CDR1 is DFQATT, CDR2 SNEGSKA, per germline (reference sequence). The CDR3 runs to 14 residues.

This clonotype occurred many times. V gene TRBV10-2 combines with J gene TRBJ2-7; 12 positions match TRBD2. The CDR3 covers 15 residues. Germline-derived CDR1 and CDR2 are WSHSY and SAAADI. V shed 6 bases, J shed 5 bases, and the junction held 8 bases outside the gene matches. The CDR3 sequence: CASRLAGGPGNEQYF. For the CDR3, the DNA is TGCGCCAGCAGGCTAGCGGGAGGGCCGGGGAACGAGCAGTACTTC.

The CDR3 sequence: CASSLTGGALTYNEQFF. DNA for the CDR3: TGTGCCAGCAGCTTAACCGGGGGGGCCTTAACCTACAATGAGCAGTTCTTC. The J gene is TRBJ2-1, the V gene TRBV7-6, with 8 bases aligning to TRBD2. The CDR3 has 17 residues. Germline lookup yields CDR1 SGHVS and CDR2 FNYEAQ. The trim removed 2 bases at V and 2 bases at J, leaving 8 bases unmatched.

V and J are TRBV4-3 and TRBJ2-1; the match to TRBD1 covers 7 bases. This CDR3 region has 13 residues. With 0 bases clipped from V and 7 bases from J, the junction kept 0 bases outside the gene matches. Germline V gene data show CDR1 as LGHNA and CDR2 as YSLEER. This chain's CDR3 is CASSQEQGNEQFF. The CDR3 DNA reads as TGCGCCAGCAGCCAAGAACAGGGGAATGAGCAGTTCTTC.

CDR3 residues: CAIGNRDGLAGLSYEQYF. The CDR3 coding sequence is TGTGCCATCGGAAACAGGGACGGACTAGCGGGCCTTTCCTACGAGCAGTACTTC. The chain combines TRBV10-3 with TRBJ2-7; 11 bases are shared with TRBD2. There are 18 residues in the CDR3. J lost 1 base, V lost 8 bases, and 16 bases had no gene match. Per the germline V gene, CDR1 is ENHRY and CDR2 is SYGVKD.

This clonotype was seen a few times. J is TRBJ2-7 and V is TRBV6-2 or TRBV6-3, with 8 nucleotides matching TRBD2. The CDR3 sequence is 13 residues long. Unmatched junction bases numbered 2, after V lost 7 bases and J lost 0 bases. In germline, CDR1 is MNHEY, CDR2 SVGEGT. The CDR3 DNA sequence: TGTGCCAGCACTAGCGGGTACTCCTACGAGCAGTACTTC. This encodes CASTSGYSYEQYF.

The chain links TRBV15 to TRBJ2-7; the match to TRBD2 covers 8 bases. V was pared by 0 bases and J by 0 bases, with 4 bases of the junction left unmatched. This CDR3 comprises 16 residues. Germline CDR1 LNHNV, CDR2 YYDKDF (reference sequence). This CDR3 is CATSRERGTSSYEQYF. For the CDR3, the DNA is TGTGCCACCAGCAGAGAGAGGGGGACTAGCTCCTACGAGCAGTACTTC.

The chain joins TRBV15 to TRBJ2-1; 8 bases map to TRBD2. CDR3 length: 17 amino acids. Trimming at V came to 0 bases and at J to 12 bases, leaving 16 bases not matched to a gene. Germline V lookup: CDR1 LNHNV, CDR2 YYDKDF (reference sequence). CDR3 coding DNA: TGTGCCACCAGCAGAGATCTAGTTAGCGGGACGGGGCGGGGGCAGTTCTTC. It encodes CATSRDLVSGTGRGQFF.

V gene TRBV7-9 combines with J gene TRBJ2-1, with unresolved D. This CDR3 is 14 amino acids long. The germline V and J ends were trimmed by 0 bases and 4 bases, with 7 bases remaining between them. Germline V CDR1 and CDR2: SEHNR, FQNEAQ (reference sequence). CDR3 amino acids: CASSLATGYNEQFF. For the CDR3, the DNA is TGTGCCAGCAGCTTAGCAACCGGATACAATGAGCAGTTCTTC.

The chain's CDR3 is CASSKTAYEQYF. For the CDR3, the DNA is TGTGCCAGCAGCAAGACAGCTTACGAGCAGTACTTC. The gene calls are TRBV28 and TRBJ2-7, with D perhaps matching TRBD1 (5 bases). The V end lost 6 bases, the J end lost 4 bases, and 10 bases lay between the germline ends. The CDR3 has 12 amino acids. The germline gives CDR1 MDHEN, CDR2 SYDVKM.

This clonotype was counted at least ten times. The chain couples TRBV20-1 to TRBJ2-7; TRBD1 might be the D (6 bases). Germline V gene sequence: CDR1 DFQATT, CDR2 SNEGSKA (reference sequence). There are 13 residues in the CDR3. V lost 2 bases to trimming and J lost 3 bases, with 11 bases between them. CDR3 sequence reads: CSARNGQNYEQYF. CDR3 in DNA: TGCAGTGCTAGAAACGGACAGAACTACGAGCAGTACTTC.

This clonotype came up a few times. The chain links TRBV19 to TRBJ2-7; TRBD2 is a possible D gene (5 bases). The germline V and J ends were trimmed by 6 bases and 0 bases, with 12 bases remaining between them. This CDR3 has 14 amino acids. Germline CDR1 is LNHDA and CDR2 is SQIVND (reference sequence). The CDR3 is CASRRRGDSYEQYF. As DNA, the CDR3 is TGTGCCAGTAGGCGACGGGGAGACTCCTACGAGCAGTACTTC.

This clonotype occurred a few times. J is TRBJ2-7 and V is TRBV9; no definite D call. The CDR3 is made up of 16 amino acids. Trimming cost V 3 bases and J 2 bases, with 18 bases left between them. Germline V CDR1 and CDR2: SGDLS, YYNGEE. CDR3 protein: CASSDHLHDATYEQYF. Written as DNA, the CDR3 is TGTGCCAGCAGCGACCACCTCCATGACGCAACCTACGAGCAGTACTTC.

Comments on this clonotype: It may be a read error: a sequence one base away is much more abundant. The V gene is TRBV7-2, the J gene TRBJ2-5, with TRBD2 matching over 8 bases. This CDR3 has 15 residues. Germline CDR1 is SGHTA and CDR2 is FQGNSA. CDR3 residues: CVSSLVSGRRETQYF. CDR3 nucleotide sequence: TGTGTCAGCAGCTTAGTAAGCGGGAGAAGGGAGACCCAGTACTTC.

This chain links TRBV4-1 with TRBJ2-1; the D is unclear. The CDR3 extends over 18 amino acids. Trimming took 1 base from V and 5 from J, leaving 21 bases between them. Germline V gives CDR1 MGHRA, CDR2 YSYEKL. The CDR3 loop reads CASSQGIPRSHPHNEQFF. CDR3 coding DNA: TGCGCCAGCAGCCAAGGGATTCCCCGATCCCACCCCCACAATGAGCAGTTCTTC.